This entry lists 25 T cell receptor beta chains sequenced from one sample in a study of response to subunit inactivated influenza vaccine. TCRdb reprocessed the RT-PCR reads via MiXCR and lists one record per CDR3 protein. The data show more than 500,000 distinct CDR3 sequences, with 11% seen just once and approximately 9.9% held by the top ten. These sequences were also reported in another study, on T cells expressing NK-cell markers. As that report states: TCR beta cDNA was made by 5'RACE template switching with UMIs.

Sequencing was performed on PBMCs from blood, taken on the day of vaccination. Receptors originate from a man in his fifties who received an inactivated influenza vaccine.

This clonotype was detected a few times. V is TRBV18 and J is TRBJ2-2; D may be TRBD1 (5 bases). Per the germline V gene, CDR1 is KGHSH and CDR2 is LQKENI. The V end lost 2 bases, the J end lost 1 base, and 20 bases lay between the germline ends. The CDR3 is made up of 19 amino acids. CDR3 region: CASSPRQRGTHQNTGELFF. The CDR3 DNA is TGTGCCAGCTCACCAAGACAGCGAGGTACCCACCAGAACACCGGGGAGCTGTTTTTT.

The chain carries TRBV2 and TRBJ2-1; D tentatively reads TRBD1 or TRBD2 (5 bases each). The CDR3 is made up of 15 amino acids. CDR1 and CDR2 (germline): SNHLY, FYNNEI. Deletions cut 3 bases from V and 3 bases from J, with 12 bases between. The CDR3 loop reads CASSDGGYHYNEQFF. For the CDR3, the DNA is TGTGCCAGCAGTGATGGGGGATATCACTACAATGAGCAGTTCTTC.

This clonotype was seen more than once but under ten times. The chain links TRBV7-2 to TRBJ2-2; D gene ambiguous. V lost 8 bases and J 5 bases, leaving 9 bases between the germline ends. Germline assignment: CDR1 SGHTA and CDR2 FQGNSA. There are 12 residues in the CDR3. The CDR3 protein is CASSSWTGELFF. CDR3 nucleotide sequence: TGTGCCAGCTCCTCGTGGACCGGGGAGCTGTTTTTT.

This clonotype was counted between two and nine times. The rearrangement joins TRBV5-5 to TRBJ2-3; no reliable D call. The CDR3 loop spans 15 amino acids. Trimming removed 1 base at V and 6 bases at J, with 15 bases between. Germline CDR1 and CDR2: SGHKS and YYEKEE (reference sequence). Here the CDR3 DNA reads TGTGCCAGCAGCTTGTTTCAGGACCCTCTGGATACGCAGTATTTT. It codes for CASSLFQDPLDTQYF.

The chain employs TRBV3-1 and TRBJ2-5; unclear D gene. Trimming took off 9 bases at V and 2 bases at J, with 13 bases between the two ends. CDR1 and CDR2 from the germline V gene are LGHDT and YNNKEL (reference sequence). The CDR3 spans 13 residues. The CDR3: CARTRGLQETQYF. The CDR3 DNA reads TGTGCCAGGACCCGTGGCCTACAAGAGACCCAGTACTTC.

The V call is TRBV28, the J call TRBJ2-3, with D hard to call. The CDR3 is made up of 16 amino acids. Germline CDR1 and CDR2: MDHEN and SYDVKM. Trimming removed 5 bases at V and 0 bases at J, with 15 bases between. CDR3 region: CASSVPRRRSTDTQYF. The CDR3 DNA follows: TGTGCCAGCAGTGTCCCCCGCCGCCGGAGCACAGATACGCAGTATTTT.

The genes are TRBV7-2 and TRBJ2-2, with 7 bases aligning to TRBD1. The CDR3 is 15 residues long. V was clipped by 5 bases and J by 9 bases; unmatched bases: 12. Germline V gene lookup returns CDR1 SGHTA and CDR2 FQGNSA. DNA for the CDR3: TGTGCCAGCAGCCGAGGGGGCGCTGGGGCCAGGGAGCTGTTTTTT. It specifies CASSRGGAGARELFF. Variable domain in full (rest from reference TRBV7-2 and TRBJ2-2): GAGVSQSPSNKVTEKGKDVELRCDPISGHTALYWYRQSLGQGLEFLIYFQGNSAPDKSGLPSDRFSAERTGGSVSTLTIQRTQQEDSAVYLCASSRGGAGARELFFGEGSRLTVL.

The chain joins TRBV20-1 to TRBJ1-4; TRBD1 agrees at 10 bases. The CDR3 runs 17 residues. Germline values: CDR1 DFQATT, CDR2 SNEGSKA (reference sequence). V gave up 5 bases and J gave up 2 bases; unmatched junction bases: 11. CDR3 protein: CSAAGTGVDWTNEKLFF. CDR3 DNA sequence: TGCAGTGCTGCCGGGACAGGGGTTGATTGGACTAATGAAAAACTGTTTTTT.

The chain couples TRBV7-2 to TRBJ2-1, with 7 bases lining up with TRBD2. CDR1 and CDR2 from the germline V gene are SGHTA and FQGNSA. CDR3 length: 16 residues. V was pared by 3 bases and J by 7 bases, with 12 bases of the junction left unmatched. CDR3: CASSFPGGYPGNEQFF. The CDR3 DNA sequence: TGTGCCAGCAGCTTCCCCGGGGGGTATCCGGGGAATGAGCAGTTCTTC.

This clonotype was detected ten times or more. The chain is built from TRBV12-3 or TRBV12-4 and TRBJ2-1, with D unresolved. This CDR3 has 14 residues. Trimming stripped 7 bases from V and 0 bases from J, with 10 bases between. The CDR3 DNA sequence: TGTGCCAGCACCCAGTTGAGCTCCTACAATGAGCAGTTCTTC. Translating gives CASTQLSSYNEQFF.

CDR3 residues: CSATRGSGANVLTF. CDR3 nucleotide sequence: TGCAGTGCTACCCGGGGGTCTGGGGCCAACGTCCTGACTTTC. The chain has TRBV20-1 and TRBJ2-6; tentatively, D is TRBD2 (6 bases). The V and J ends lost 4 bases and 1 base respectively, with 8 bases between them. Per germline, CDR1 DFQATT and CDR2 SNEGSKA (reference sequence). This CDR3 has 14 amino acids.

In this sample, this clonotype turned up many times. This chain connects TRBV12-3 or TRBV12-4 to TRBJ2-2; the D is unclear. Trimming shortened V by 8 bases and J by 7 bases, and 8 bases separated the two germline ends. This CDR3 has 11 amino acids. The CDR3 protein is CASYMNGELFF. CDR3 DNA sequence: TGTGCCAGCTACATGAACGGGGAGCTGTTTTTT.

This clonotype occurred a few times. The chain employs TRBV12-3 or TRBV12-4 and TRBJ2-3; D unclear. V lost 3 bases and J 2 bases, leaving 12 bases between the germline ends. This CDR3 region has 15 residues. The CDR3 sequence: CASSFVSQYTDTQYF. The CDR3, as DNA: TGTGCCAGCAGTTTCGTTAGCCAGTACACAGATACGCAGTATTTT.

The chain couples TRBV7-9 to TRBJ1-1, with 7 bases identical to TRBD1. The CDR3 consists of 16 residues. Per the germline V gene, CDR1 is SEHNR and CDR2 is FQNEAQ (reference sequence). With V trimmed by 4 bases and J by 0 bases, 8 bases remained unmatched. The CDR3 region has the DNA TGTGCCAGCAGCTCACCCGACAGGGCGGTGAACACTGAAGCTTTCTTT. It encodes CASSSPDRAVNTEAFF.

This chain joins TRBV4-3 and TRBJ2-2, with unresolved D. The CDR3 loop spans 13 amino acids. V dropped 6 bases and J dropped 1 base, with 6 bases sitting between them. Germline-derived CDR1 and CDR2 are LGHNA and YSLEER. In nucleotides, the CDR3 is TGCGCCAGCAGGAAACAGAACACCGGGGAGCTGTTTTTT. The encoded protein is CASRKQNTGELFF.

This clonotype has a count of ten or more. The chain recombines TRBV20-1 with TRBJ2-3, with 7 bases identical to TRBD1. J was trimmed by 0 bases and V by 2 bases; bases with no gene match: 2. Germline values: CDR1 DFQATT, CDR2 SNEGSKA (reference sequence). The CDR3 runs to 14 residues. The CDR3 region is CSARRDSSTDTQYF. As DNA, the CDR3 is TGCAGTGCTAGAAGGGACAGTAGCACAGATACGCAGTATTTT.

There are a few counts of this clonotype. This chain joins TRBV20-1 and TRBJ2-7; 7 bases align to TRBD1. CDR1 DFQATT and CDR2 SNEGSKA come from the germline V gene (reference sequence). J was trimmed by 2 bases and V by 3 bases; bases with no gene match: 4. The CDR3 consists of 13 residues. The DNA of the CDR3 is TGCAGTGCTAGTATTCAGGGGGCCTACGAGCAGTACTTC. The encoded protein is CSASIQGAYEQYF.

The table lists this clonotype with a few counts. CDR3 in DNA: TGTGCCACCAGTGATTCCGTAGGGGGGCTTGGTTACAATGAGCAGTTCTTC. Protein sequence: CATSDSVGGLGYNEQFF. The chain employs TRBV24-1 and TRBJ2-1; either TRBD1 or TRBD2 may supply D (6 bases each). CDR1 and CDR2 (germline): KGHDR, SFDVKD. The CDR3 is 17 residues long. V dropped 2 bases and J dropped 4 bases, with 17 bases sitting between them.

This clonotype showed up just a few times. The V gene is TRBV28, the J gene TRBJ2-2, with 9 bases lining up with TRBD1. This CDR3 comprises 16 residues. Germline V gene data show CDR1 as MDHEN and CDR2 as SYDVKM. Germline trimming cut 6 bases from V and 6 bases from J; bases unmatched to any gene: 11. The CDR3 DNA follows: TGTGCCAGCAGCGAAATCTCGGACAGGGGTGCCGGGGAGCTGTTTTTT. Translating it yields CASSEISDRGAGELFF.

V is TRBV7-8 and J is TRBJ2-1; D might be TRBD2 (6 bases). V lost 5 bases to trimming and J lost 8 bases, with 16 bases between them. Germline assignment: CDR1 SGHVS and CDR2 FQNEAQ. CDR3 length: 14 amino acids. Here the CDR3 reads CASSTRTSFHEQFF. CDR3 DNA: TGTGCCAGCAGCACTCGTACTAGCTTCCATGAGCAGTTCTTC.

The CDR3: CASSLGGTNYNEQFF. In nucleotides, the CDR3 is TGTGCCAGCAGCTTGGGAGGGACCAACTACAATGAGCAGTTCTTC. The chain uses TRBV5-4 and TRBJ2-1; either TRBD1 or TRBD2 may supply D (5 bases each). Germline V CDR1 and CDR2: SGHNT, YYREEE (reference sequence). This CDR3 has 15 residues. V gave up 0 bases and J gave up 3 bases, with 10 bases separating them.

The rearrangement links TRBV7-9 to TRBJ2-5; 11 bases line up with TRBD1. V was pared by 8 bases and J by 3 bases, with 5 bases of the junction left unmatched. Germline V lookup: CDR1 SEHNR, CDR2 FQNEAQ (reference sequence). The CDR3 is 14 amino acids. This chain's CDR3 is CASCGTGGEETQYF. CDR3 coding DNA: TGTGCCAGCTGCGGGACAGGGGGTGAAGAGACCCAGTACTTC.

Only a few counts were recorded for this clonotype. The genes are TRBV5-1 and TRBJ2-2; no reliable D call. Trimming stripped 0 bases from V and 7 bases from J, with 10 bases between. The length of the CDR3 is 14 residues. CDR1 is SGHRS, CDR2 YFSETQ, per germline. The DNA for the CDR3 is TGCGCCAGCAGCTTGGCGTCAGGAGTCGGGGAGCTGTTTTTT. Protein sequence: CASSLASGVGELFF.

This clonotype was seen a few times. The rearrangement links TRBV2 to TRBJ2-7; 9 positions match TRBD2. V shed 8 bases, J shed 3 bases, and the junction held 5 bases outside the gene matches. This CDR3 contains 13 residues. Germline V gene data show CDR1 as SNHLY and CDR2 as FYNNEI. CDR3 sequence reads: CASGRLADYEQYF. The CDR3, as DNA: TGTGCCAGCGGACGACTAGCGGACTACGAGCAGTACTTC.

V and J are TRBV15 and TRBJ1-2; maybe TRBD1 (6 bases). Germline CDR1 is LNHNV and CDR2 is YYDKDF (reference sequence). The CDR3 extends over 13 amino acids. Trimming removed 5 bases at V and 1 base at J, with 8 bases between. The chain's CDR3 is CATSPDSNYGYTF. In DNA, the CDR3 is TGTGCCACCAGCCCGGACAGTAACTATGGCTACACCTTC. The full variable domain, in which reference TRBV15 and TRBJ1-2 provide the parts outside the CDR3, is DAMVIQNPRYQVTQFGKPVTLSCSQTLNHNVMYWYQQKSSQAPKLLFHYYDKDFNNEADTPDNFQSRRPNTSFCFLDIRSPGLGDTAMYLCATSPDSNYGYTFGSGTRLTVV.